This T cell receptor (beta chain) derives from a study of shared clonotypes between healthy human individuals. As processed by the authors: ImmunoSEQ output held junction-only sequences without quality scores, so filtering differed. Profiling relied on immunoSEQ multiplex PCR, and the TCRdb table lists in-frame clones only, not all of them. That table is the source of V, J and clone size, and D and trimming were worked out from the DNA. The sample records around 530,000 clones, around three quarters being singletons. Germline V gene data show CDR1 as MNHEY and CDR2 as SVGAGI. The junction had 0 bases not matched to a gene; V was cut back by 2 bases and J by 0 bases. This CDR3 spans 15 amino acids.

The chain combines TRBV6-5 with TRBJ2-3; TRBD2 matches at 9 bases. Input material: PBMCs. This sequence was found in a woman between 40 and 55 years old in good health. Some clones in this sample may be carry-over from other donors' samples. Here the CDR3 reads CASSYTSGSTDTQYF. The CDR3 nucleotides read TGTGCCAGCAGTTACACTAGCGGGAGCACAGATACGCAGTATTTT.